Sequencing of this TCR beta chain was carried out in a study of cytomegalovirus exposure and HLA in healthy donors. Trimming left V 3 bases short and J 6 bases short, with 9 bases between. CDR1 and CDR2 (germline): MDHEN, SYDVKM. CDR3 length: 12 residues. Amplification used 60 Vbeta primers and 13 Jbeta primers. Original analysis: Counted up in a later analysis, unique TCR beta chains came to 65 million to 100 million, with around 10 million shared. TCRdb's table, derived via immunoSEQ multiplex PCR, lists solely in-frame clones and lacks some. That table is the source of V, J and clone size, and D and trimming were worked out from the DNA. The sample holds approximately 100,000 clones, 70% to 85% seen once. Findings and limits, study-wide: Several of the most significant clusters appeared, in a later analysis, to be linked to common viral pathogens.

Everyone who donated was a healthy bone marrow donor. About this clone itself: Its matching antigen is unknown.

The source is a man between 40 and 49 years old in good health and CMV-seropositive. The V call is TRBV28, the J call TRBJ2-7; maybe TRBD2 (5 bases). The sample taken for sequencing was PBMCs. As DNA, the CDR3 is TGTGCCAGCAGTTTGGACTTACGCGAGCAGTACTTC. Residues: CASSLDLREQYF.